One and the same sample provided the 12 T cell receptor beta chains below, sequenced in a study of shared clonotypes between healthy human individuals. Only in-frame clones appear in the TCRdb table, and some are missing; sequencing was by immunoSEQ multiplex PCR. Of about 2 million clones listed, 90% to 95% were seen once; the top ten hold approximately 0.13%. Sequences were obtained from naive CD4+ T cells sorted from blood. Subset in this sample: CD45RA+ positively selected. These receptors all come from a man between 18 and 29 years old in good health.

V and J are TRBV6-1 and TRBJ2-1; 8 positions match TRBD2. This CDR3 spans 18 amino acids. CDR1 is MNHNS and CDR2 is SASEGT in the germline V gene. With 2 bases clipped from V and 5 bases from J, the junction kept 14 bases outside the gene matches. The CDR3 region has the DNA TGTGCCAGCAGTGAACCCATTCGGACTAAGCGGGAGAACAATGAGCAGTTCTTC. This codes for CASSEPIRTKRENNEQFF.

As DNA, the CDR3 is TGCGCCAGCAGCTTTGGCCTAGGTGGAGTCGCCTATGAGCAGTTCTTC. Translation gives CASSFGLGGVAYEQFF. The chain is built from TRBV5-1 and TRBJ2-1, with D hard to call. The CDR3 sequence is 16 residues long. V was pared by 2 bases and J by 8 bases, with 20 bases between. CDR1 and CDR2 from the germline V gene are SGHRS and YFSETQ. Full variable domain (missing parts from reference TRBV5-1 and TRBJ2-1): KAGVTQTPRYLIKTRGQQVTLSCSPISGHRSVSWYQQTPGQGLQFLFEYFSETQRNKGNFPGRFSGRQFSNSRSEMNVSTLELGDSALYLCASSFGLGGVAYEQFFGPGTRLTVL.

V is TRBV10-3 and J is TRBJ2-1; D is perhaps TRBD2 (6 bases). The CDR3 covers 14 residues. Trimming pared 5 bases from V and 6 bases from J, leaving 14 bases between. The germline V gene encodes CDR1 ENHRY and CDR2 SYGVKD. CDR3 loop: CAISRPLGGNEQFF. CDR3 DNA sequence: TGTGCCATCAGTCGGCCCCTCGGGGGCAATGAGCAGTTCTTC.

The V gene is TRBV18, the J gene TRBJ2-7, with D possibly TRBD1 on 6 matching bases. The CDR3 sequence is 15 residues long. V gave up 3 bases and J gave up 1 base, with 13 bases separating them. Germline assignment: CDR1 KGHSH and CDR2 LQKENI. CDR3 residues: CASSPKGVGSYEQYF. In DNA, the CDR3 is TGTGCCAGCTCACCGAAGGGGGTTGGTTCCTACGAGCAGTACTTC.

The V call is TRBV10-3, the J call TRBJ2-7; D may be TRBD2 (5 bases). The ends were cut back, 0 bases at V and 5 bases at J, with 14 bases in the middle. Per the germline V gene, CDR1 is ENHRY and CDR2 is SYGVKD. The CDR3 extends over 15 amino acids. The CDR3 coding sequence is TGTGCCATCAGTGAGTCAAGCGGTTTTCTCCACGAGCAGTACTTC. Translating it yields CAISESSGFLHEQYF.

The chain combines TRBV5-6 with TRBJ1-3, with D perhaps TRBD1 (5 bases). Germline-derived CDR1 and CDR2 are SGHDT and YYEEEE. V gave up 3 bases and J gave up 0 bases, with 10 bases separating them. The CDR3 sequence is 15 residues long. The CDR3 nucleotides read TGTGCCAGCAGCTGGGACGGTAGCTCTGGAAACACCATATATTTT. Its protein product is CASSWDGSSGNTIYF.

J is TRBJ2-1 and V is TRBV5-4; TRBD1 aligns across 7 bases. The germline V gene has CDR1 SGHNT and CDR2 YYREEE (reference sequence). The CDR3 consists of 16 residues. V was clipped by 3 bases and J by 4 bases; unmatched bases: 10. The CDR3 is CASSSHTGTEYNEQFF. CDR3 nucleotides: TGTGCCAGCAGCTCTCACACCGGGACAGAATACAATGAGCAGTTCTTC.

The chain couples TRBV5-6 to TRBJ2-3; a possible D gene is TRBD1 (6 bases). The length of the CDR3 is 14 residues. CDR1 is SGHDT and CDR2 is YYEEEE in the germline V gene. With 0 bases removed from V and 3 bases from J, the gap between germline ends came to 8 bases. Here the CDR3 reads CASSLERGTDTQYF. DNA of the CDR3: TGTGCCAGCAGCTTGGAAAGGGGGACAGATACGCAGTATTTT.

The rearrangement uses TRBV14 and TRBJ1-1; no clear D gene. V was shortened by 2 bases and J by 5 bases, with 3 bases between the two germline ends. Looked up from germline, CDR1 is SGHDN and CDR2 is FVKESK. The CDR3 runs 11 residues. CDR3 DNA sequence: TGTGCCAGCAGCCAAAGGACTGAAGCTTTCTTT. This codes for CASSQRTEAFF.

This clone was recorded a few times. The V gene is TRBV18, the J gene TRBJ1-5; D is possibly TRBD1 (6 bases). CDR3 length equals 15 residues. Per the germline V gene, CDR1 is KGHSH and CDR2 is LQKENI. V lost 0 bases to trimming and J lost 5 bases, with 11 bases between them. CDR3 sequence: CASSPPNRVDQPQHF. DNA for the CDR3: TGTGCCAGCTCACCACCTAACAGGGTCGATCAGCCCCAGCATTTT.

The chain carries TRBV7-6 and TRBJ2-7; D unclear. V was trimmed by 5 bases and J by 0 bases, leaving 8 bases between them. CDR3 length equals 13 residues. Germline V gene sequence: CDR1 SGHVS, CDR2 FNYEAQ. The CDR3 sequence is CASSLHNSYEQYF. The CDR3 coding sequence is TGTGCCAGCAGCCTCCACAACTCCTACGAGCAGTACTTC.

The chain is built from TRBV5-1 and TRBJ2-3, with D hard to call. Deletions cut 1 base from V and 3 bases from J, with 18 bases between. The CDR3 is 17 residues long. CDR1 and CDR2 (germline): SGHRS, YFSETQ. For the CDR3, the DNA is TGCGCCAGCAGCTTGCAGCCCGGAACAATGAGAACAGATACGCAGTATTTT. It translates to CASSLQPGTMRTDTQYF.